These 23 T cell receptor beta chains were all obtained from the same sample, sequenced in a study of Graves' ophthalmopathy and Graves' hyperthyroidism. TCR beta CDR3 regions were amplified from RNA transcripts. First-round RT-PCR employed HTBI primers, with a second-round multiplex PCR after it. Using its own MiXCR run on the multiplex PCR reads, TCRdb lists one record per CDR3 protein. The sample lists about 380,000 distinct CDR3 sequences, 15% occurring once. The source material was peripheral blood. These receptors all come from a woman aged 18-29 years with stable Graves' hyperthyroidism.

V gene TRBV4-2 combines with J gene TRBJ1-5; D gene unclear. Germline loops: CDR1 LGHNA, CDR2 YNFKEQ. The CDR3 contains 15 residues. Trimming shortened V by 1 base and J by 6 bases, and 13 bases separated the two germline ends. The CDR3 sequence: CASSQGGQKGQPQHF. CDR3 in DNA: TGTGCCAGCAGCCAAGGGGGTCAAAAGGGTCAGCCCCAGCATTTT.

This clonotype was counted at least ten times. The CDR3 nucleotides are TGTGCCAGCAGCTTAGTTGTGGGTGGCACTGAAGCTTTCTTT. It encodes CASSLVVGGTEAFF. This chain links TRBV11-2 with TRBJ1-1; the D is unclear. Germline CDR1 SGHAT, CDR2 FQNNGV. The V end lost 1 base, the J end lost 4 bases, and 10 bases lay between the germline ends. This CDR3 has 14 residues.

There are many counts of this clonotype. V is TRBV12-3 or TRBV12-4 and J is TRBJ1-2, with 12 bases that match TRBD1. CDR3 size: 15 residues. The junction had 1 base not matched to a gene; V was cut back by 3 bases and J by 2 bases. The chain's CDR3 is CASSLGQGANYGYTF. The CDR3 DNA follows: TGTGCCAGCAGTTTGGGACAGGGGGCGAACTATGGCTACACCTTC.

The V gene is TRBV18, the J gene TRBJ1-1; 7 bases map to TRBD1. The V segment lost 10 bases and the J segment 2 bases; nucleotides outside the gene matches: 10. This CDR3 spans 14 amino acids. Germline V lookup: CDR1 KGHSH, CDR2 LQKENI. The CDR3, as DNA: TGTGCCACCGCACAGGGGTTAGGAAACACTGAAGCTTTCTTT. Protein sequence: CATAQGLGNTEAFF.

This clonotype was recorded a few times. A much larger clone differs from this one at a single base, so this may be a read error. The chain combines TRBV24-1 with TRBJ2-2; D is possibly TRBD2 (5 bases). Germline V CDR1 and CDR2: KGHDR, SFDVKD. This CDR3 contains 13 residues. The CDR3 sequence is CATGRGWTGELCF. The DNA of the CDR3 is TGTGCCACCGGCCGGGGATGGACCGGGGAGCTGTGTTTT.

This chain uses TRBV18 with TRBJ2-5; the D is unclear. CDR1 is KGHSH, CDR2 LQKENI, per germline. V lost 2 bases to trimming and J lost 0 bases, with 7 bases between them. The CDR3 consists of 14 residues. CDR3 amino acids: CASSPLGYQETQYF. DNA of the CDR3: TGTGCCAGCTCACCATTAGGGTACCAAGAGACCCAGTACTTC. Drawing the rest from reference TRBV18 and TRBJ2-5, the complete variable domain is NAGVMQNPRHLVRRRGQEARLRCSPMKGHSHVYWYRQLPEEGLKFMVYLQKENIIDESGMPKERFSAEFPKEGPSILRIQQVVRGDSAAYFCASSPLGYQETQYFGPGTRLLVL.

There are many counts of this clonotype. The chain is built from TRBV15 and TRBJ1-5, with 7 positions matching TRBD1. The CDR3 totals 15 residues. Germline lookup yields CDR1 LNHNV and CDR2 YYDKDF (reference sequence). V gave up 2 bases and J gave up 2 bases; unmatched junction bases: 3. Written as DNA, the CDR3 is TGTGCCACCAGCAGAACGGGACAGCGCAATCAGCCCCAGCATTTT. Protein sequence: CATSRTGQRNQPQHF.

As regards this clonotype: A much larger clone differs from this one at a single base, so this may be a read error. The chain joins TRBV11-1 to TRBJ1-2; no definite D call. The CDR3 length is 16 residues. The V end was cut by 8 bases, the J end by 4 bases, with 23 bases between. The germline V gene encodes CDR1 SGHAT and CDR2 FQDESV (reference sequence). Here the CDR3 DNA reads TGTGCCAGCTCCCCCTCGCCCGACCAGCCCATCTATGGCTACACCTTC. It encodes CASSPSPDQPIYGYTF.

The rearrangement uses TRBV7-9 and TRBJ2-5; D may be TRBD1 (6 bases). The V and J ends lost 5 bases and 2 bases respectively, with 12 bases between them. There are 14 residues in the CDR3. The V gene's germline CDR1 is SEHNR and CDR2 FQNEAQ (reference sequence). The CDR3 region is CASSLQGRQETQYF. The CDR3 region has the DNA TGTGCCAGCAGCCTTCAGGGGCGGCAAGAGACCCAGTACTTC. The variable domain in full, completed from reference TRBV7-9 and TRBJ2-5, reads DTGVSQNPRHKITKRGQNVTFRCDPISEHNRLYWYRQTLGQGPEFLTYFQNEAQLEKSRLLSDRFSAERPKGSFSTLEIQRTEQGDSAMYLCASSLQGRQETQYFGPGTRLLVL.

At least ten counts were recorded for this clonotype. V gene TRBV15 combines with J gene TRBJ1-1; no definite D call. Per germline, CDR1 LNHNV and CDR2 YYDKDF (reference sequence). The CDR3 is made up of 12 amino acids. The V end was cut by 3 bases, the J end by 5 bases, with 7 bases between. CDR3 DNA sequence: TGTGCCACCAGCAGGGGAGAGACTGAAGCTTTCTTT. Its protein is CATSRGETEAFF. The full variable domain, rest sourced from reference TRBV15 and TRBJ1-1, is DAMVIQNPRYQVTQFGKPVTLSCSQTLNHNVMYWYQQKSSQAPKLLFHYYDKDFNNEADTPDNFQSRRPNTSFCFLDIRSPGLGDTAMYLCATSRGETEAFFGQGTRLTVV.

Many counts were recorded for this clonotype. The chain couples TRBV11-2 to TRBJ2-5; a possible D gene is TRBD2 (5 bases). V was clipped by 0 bases and J by 1 base, with 9 bases between them. Germline lookup yields CDR1 SGHAT and CDR2 FQNNGV. This CDR3 region has 15 residues. CDR3 region: CASSLEAGSQETQYF. CDR3 DNA: TGTGCCAGCAGCTTAGAGGCGGGCAGCCAAGAGACCCAGTACTTC.

This clonotype was counted ten times or more. The chain links TRBV19 to TRBJ1-5; no firm D call. V lost 2 bases to trimming and J lost 0 bases, with 14 bases between them. The CDR3 consists of 17 residues. Per germline, CDR1 LNHDA and CDR2 SQIVND (reference sequence). The CDR3 loop is CASSITGGGYSNQPQHF. CDR3 in DNA: TGTGCCAGTAGTATAACCGGAGGCGGGTATAGCAATCAGCCCCAGCATTTT.

The chain uses TRBV19 and TRBJ2-7; 7 bases fit TRBD1. CDR1 and CDR2 (germline): LNHDA, SQIVND (reference sequence). The CDR3 sequence is 14 residues long. Losses at the gene ends were 8 bases for V and 0 bases for J; bases not matched to a gene: 7. The CDR3 DNA follows: TGTGCCAGTGCTGACAGGGCCCCCTCCTACGAGCAGTACTTC. Amino acid sequence: CASADRAPSYEQYF.

This clonotype was counted a few times. The chain uses TRBV11-2 and TRBJ1-1, with D uncertain. Trimming cost V 4 bases and J 0 bases, with 15 bases left between them. The CDR3 contains 16 residues. CDR1 and CDR2 (germline): SGHAT, FQNNGV. In DNA form, the CDR3 reads TGTGCCAGCAGCTCGGACGGGAGGAGGGTGAACACTGAAGCTTTCTTT. It codes for CASSSDGRRVNTEAFF.

This clonotype was seen more than once but under ten times. J is TRBJ2-2 and V is TRBV27; 7 nucleotides match TRBD2. V was pared by 7 bases and J by 2 bases, with 7 bases of the junction left unmatched. The CDR3 has 15 amino acids. The V gene's germline CDR1 is MNHEY and CDR2 SMNVEV (reference sequence). DNA of the CDR3: TGTGCCAGCACCCCCCGCGGGGGTAACACCGGGGAGCTGTTTTTT. Translating it yields CASTPRGGNTGELFF.

This clonotype showed up many times. The V and J genes are TRBV7-2 and TRBJ2-7; D is unclear. The CDR3 is 11 residues long. Looked up from germline, CDR1 is SGHTA and CDR2 is FQGNSA. V was pared by 6 bases and J by 3 bases, with 6 bases between. This CDR3 reads CASRLGYEQYF. The CDR3 coding sequence is TGTGCCAGCAGACTCGGCTACGAGCAGTACTTC.

V gene TRBV14 combines with J gene TRBJ2-7; D not resolved. This CDR3 is 14 amino acids long. The germline gives CDR1 SGHDN, CDR2 FVKESK. The germline V and J ends were trimmed by 3 bases and 0 bases, with 9 bases remaining between them. For the CDR3, the DNA is TGTGCCAGCAGCCAGGTAACAGCCTCCTACGAGCAGTACTTC. Translated, it gives CASSQVTASYEQYF.

The chain uses TRBV4-1 and TRBJ1-5, with D perhaps matching TRBD1 (5 bases). The CDR3 loop spans 16 amino acids. CDR1 and CDR2 from the germline V gene are MGHRA and YSYEKL. V was pared by 0 bases and J by 2 bases, with 11 bases between. DNA of the CDR3: TGCGCCAGCAGCCAAGAGCCGGGACCGGGCAATCAGCCCCAGCATTTT. Protein product: CASSQEPGPGNQPQHF.

This clonotype was observed at least ten times. The chain couples TRBV29-1 to TRBJ1-2; TRBD1 agrees at 10 bases. With V trimmed by 5 bases and J by 3 bases, 3 bases remained unmatched. Per the germline V gene, CDR1 is SQVTM and CDR2 is ANQGSEA. This CDR3 is 13 amino acids long. CDR3 in DNA: TGCAGCGTTCCGACAGGGGGCGACTATGGCTACACCTTC. Protein: CSVPTGGDYGYTF.

This clonotype was counted ten times or more. The chain recombines TRBV27 with TRBJ1-2; 7 bases align to TRBD1. The CDR3 is 12 amino acids. V was clipped by 10 bases and J by 6 bases; unmatched bases: 8. Germline values: CDR1 MNHEY, CDR2 SMNVEV (reference sequence). CDR3 bases: TGTGCCACCAGACAGGGCGGAAATGGCTACACCTTC. Its translation: CATRQGGNGYTF.

This clonotype has at least ten counts. One end of the junction does not line up with germline, which may come from a read error. The rearrangement uses TRBV24-1 and TRBJ1-1; D possibly corresponds to TRBD1 (5 bases). Germline loops: CDR1 KGHDR, CDR2 SFDVKD. This CDR3 contains 11 residues. This chain's CDR3 is CATSEGDRRTF. CDR3 nucleotide sequence: TGTGCCACCAGTGAGGGGGACCGCCGAACCTTT.

This clonotype was seen repeatedly, ten times or more. The chain uses TRBV6-5 and TRBJ1-5; perhaps TRBD1 as D (5 bases). Germline values: CDR1 MNHEY, CDR2 SVGAGI. The germline V and J ends were trimmed by 4 bases and 5 bases, with 9 bases remaining between them. The CDR3 runs to 13 residues. The CDR3 reads CASSFQGYQPQHF. CDR3 DNA sequence: TGTGCCAGCAGTTTCCAGGGCTATCAGCCCCAGCATTTT.

V usage is TRBV6-2 or TRBV6-3 and J usage is TRBJ2-7; no definite D call. CDR3 length: 14 amino acids. CDR1 MNHEY and CDR2 SVGEGT come from the germline V gene. Trimming shortened V by 6 bases and J by 3 bases, and 15 bases separated the two germline ends. CDR3 region: CASSQTGLVYEQYF. The CDR3 DNA reads TGTGCCAGCAGCCAAACCGGGCTGGTCTACGAGCAGTACTTC.